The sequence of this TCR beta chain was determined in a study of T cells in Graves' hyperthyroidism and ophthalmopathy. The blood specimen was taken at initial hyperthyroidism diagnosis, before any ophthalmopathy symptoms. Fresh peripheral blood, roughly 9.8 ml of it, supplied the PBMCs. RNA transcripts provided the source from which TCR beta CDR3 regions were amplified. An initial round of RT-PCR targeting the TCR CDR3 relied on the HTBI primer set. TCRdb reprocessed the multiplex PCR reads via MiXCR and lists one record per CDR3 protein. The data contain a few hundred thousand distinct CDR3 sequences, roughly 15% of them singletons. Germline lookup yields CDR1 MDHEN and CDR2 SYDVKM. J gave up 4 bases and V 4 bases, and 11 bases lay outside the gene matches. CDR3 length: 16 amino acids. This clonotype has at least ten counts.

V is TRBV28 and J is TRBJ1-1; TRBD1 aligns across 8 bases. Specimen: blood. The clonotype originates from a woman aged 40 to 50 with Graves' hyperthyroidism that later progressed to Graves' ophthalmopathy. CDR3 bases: TGTGCCAGCAGTTACCGACAGGGGCCCTTGATCACTGAAGCTTTCTTT. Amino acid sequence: CASSYRQGPLITEAFF.